This is a list of T cell receptor beta chains from one sample in a study of T cells expressing NK-cell markers. TCRdb derives one entry per CDR3 protein from the 5' RACE reads, leaving out DNA. Its clone listing holds a few hundred thousand distinct CDR3 sequences. Specimen: blood T cells: a sorted CD56 or NKG2C T cell subset, CD4+ or CD8+ T cells, or bulk PBMC T cells (not recorded which). The receptors were gathered from a man aged 18 to 29 in good health. CDR3s include the opening cysteine and the closing phenylalanine or tryptophan.

v_call	j_call	cdr3_aa
TRBV7-2	TRBJ2-5	CASSPGPGGTQYF
TRBV12-3/TRBV12-4	TRBJ1-1	CASSFRGFATEAFF
TRBV2	TRBJ2-2	CASSVDSGSTGELFF
TRBV10-3	TRBJ2-3	CAITTRSGETTDTQYF
TRBV5-1	TRBJ2-3	CASSYQTRGTDTQYF
TRBV3-1	TRBJ2-3	CASSRPGLKTDTQYF
TRBV28	TRBJ2-1	CASSLLPGGYNEQFF
TRBV11-1	TRBJ2-1	CASSLRSGRGTSSSYNEQFF
TRBV15	TRBJ2-3	CATSRDLSASTDTQYF
TRBV28	TRBJ1-5	CASSFRVSEGPQHF
TRBV20-1	TRBJ2-7	CSGVADSSTYEQYF
TRBV29-1	TRBJ1-2	CSVEDRAGGDGYTF
TRBV7-9	TRBJ1-2	CASSSQGILPYGYTF
TRBV12-5	TRBJ2-2	CASGSLSYTGELFF
TRBV30	TRBJ2-3	CAHPVAYTDTQYF
TRBV30	TRBJ2-7	CAWSGAGTRGEQYF
TRBV20-1	TRBJ2-5	CSVDGPLETQYF
TRBV27	TRBJ2-1	CASSSAGGYEQFF
TRBV5-1	TRBJ2-1	CASSRGLGGRRGSYNEQFF
TRBV20-1	TRBJ2-1	CSASQVAGEAEQFF
TRBV5-6	TRBJ1-2	CASSLTGWYGYTF
TRBV6-2/TRBV6-3	TRBJ2-7	CASGLGGIGEQYF
TRBV6-5	TRBJ1-4	CASSYRMGATNEKLFF
TRBV24-1	TRBJ2-1	CATSDDKSTGIYNEQFF
TRBV20-1	TRBJ2-1	CSARDQGYNEQFF
TRBV12-3/TRBV12-4	TRBJ2-1	CASSPPGWGMWNEQFF
TRBV4-3	TRBJ1-3	CASSQEARGSGNTIYF
TRBV4-2	TRBJ1-1	CASRAAIGFVSNTEAFF
TRBV12-3/TRBV12-4	TRBJ2-7	CASSLGRVRGGEQYF
TRBV5-5	TRBJ2-7	CASSRGPLEQYF
TRBV12-3/TRBV12-4	TRBJ2-3	CASSSLAATQYF
TRBV29-1	TRBJ2-5	CSVEAIPGHQYF
TRBV15	TRBJ2-1	CATSPRTSGRYNEQFF
TRBV25-1	TRBJ2-5	CASSLILGQGETQYF
TRBV5-1	TRBJ1-1	CASSLAFSSVSTEAFF
TRBV3-1	TRBJ2-1	CASSQGRGLAGDNEQFF
TRBV2	TRBJ2-2	CASSEDGINTGELFF
TRBV27	TRBJ2-1	CASSQYAGLAGGYNEQFF
TRBV29-1	TRBJ1-5	CSATTGSGQPQHF
TRBV19	TRBJ2-2	CASNPGRYTGELFF
TRBV6-5	TRBJ2-1	CASSSSTSPTYNEQFF
TRBV20-1	TRBJ2-7	CSARPRDRVSYEQYF
TRBV7-9	TRBJ2-7	CASSSGLYYEQYF
TRBV2	TRBJ2-2	CASSGRSPGELFF
TRBV20-1	TRBJ2-7	CSARIFGIGGSSYEQYF
TRBV24-1	TRBJ2-5	CATGGGSFGETQYF
TRBV29-1	TRBJ1-5	CSAGFALNQPQHF
TRBV5-1	TRBJ1-1	CASRTGPNTEAFF
TRBV20-1	TRBJ1-5	CSARDFGGGNQPQHF
TRBV5-6	TRBJ2-1	CAGSSSYNEQFF
TRBV12-3/TRBV12-4	TRBJ1-5	CASSPDPTAQPQHF
TRBV11-2	TRBJ2-1	CASSVTSGSRDEQFF
TRBV4-1	TRBJ2-1	CASSQAGTGERQFF
TRBV20-1	TRBJ2-3	CSAPPSGRFGTDTQYF
TRBV4-3	TRBJ2-1	CASSQVGQNEQFF
TRBV28	TRBJ2-6	CASSGIGANVLTF
TRBV20-1	TRBJ2-1	CSTRGLPYNEQFF
TRBV2	TRBJ2-1	CASSEGTGDLRFF
TRBV29-1	TRBJ2-1	CSAGAKLREAHDEQFF